One and the same sample provided the 3 T cell receptor beta chains below, sequenced in a study of shared clonotypes between healthy human individuals. Repertoires were generated with immunoSEQ multiplex PCR, while TCRdb's copy carries only in-frame clones and drops some. Among some 2,400,000 clones, 95% were seen once, and the ten largest hold more than 0.1%. The sequenced sample consisted of naive CD4+ T cells sorted from blood. Subset described: CD45RA+ positively selected. These receptors were obtained from a man between 18 and 29 years old in good health.

This chain links TRBV5-1 with TRBJ2-5, with 10 bases lining up with TRBD2. V shed 6 bases, J shed 5 bases, and the junction held 7 bases outside the gene matches. The germline V gene encodes CDR1 SGHRS and CDR2 YFSETQ. The CDR3 covers 14 residues. CDR3 nucleotides: TGCGCCAGCAAAAGGACTAGCGGAGCCGAGACCCAGTACTTC. It is translated as CASKRTSGAETQYF.

The chain carries TRBV11-2 and TRBJ2-7; TRBD1 agrees at 7 bases. The trim removed 0 bases at V and 7 bases at J, leaving 9 bases unmatched. Germline-derived CDR1 and CDR2 are SGHAT and FQNNGV. The length of the CDR3 is 15 residues. The CDR3 DNA reads as TGTGCCAGCAGCTTAGAAGGTACAGGGGCTACGGAGCAGTACTTC. Translation gives CASSLEGTGATEQYF. The whole variable domain, remainder taken from reference TRBV11-2 and TRBJ2-7, is EAGVAQSPRYKIIEKRQSVAFWCNPISGHATLYWYQQILGQGPKLLIQFQNNGVVDDSQLPKDRFSAERLKGVDSTLKIQPAKLEDSAVYLCASSLEGTGATEQYFGPGTRLTVT.

The chain employs TRBV28 and TRBJ2-3; D gene uncertain. This CDR3 has 14 residues. Germline loops: CDR1 MDHEN, CDR2 SYDVKM. Trimming stripped 3 bases from V and 1 base from J, with 8 bases between. The CDR3 loop reads CASSFLARTDTQYF. CDR3 DNA: TGTGCCAGCAGTTTCTTGGCGCGCACAGATACGCAGTATTTT.